This T cell receptor (beta chain) emerged from a study of blood T cell repertoires in COVID-19. About the research overall: There were acute and convalescent COVID-19 samples, and they came from the United States, Italy and Spain. Sources were T cells, B-cell-depleted T cells, or PBMCs; the material itself was cDNA or gDNA.

The CDR3 runs 17 residues. The germline CDR1 and CDR2 sequences are MNHEY and SMNVEV (reference sequence). V shed 6 bases and J shed 6 bases, with 24 bases lying between them. Participants reported their clinical history, and cohort assignment relied on those reports. Donors in Cohort 3 who had recovered were those with two negative PCRs, healthcare professional clearance, or resolution of their symptoms. Assay: immunoSEQ multiplex PCR; the TCRdb copy retains only in-frame clones and omits some. The table has about 200,000 clones, around 90% seen once. This chain connects TRBV27 to TRBJ1-5; D call uncertain. Input material: PBMCs or T cells enriched from blood (not recorded which). This TCR came from a woman aged 18 to 35 who had recovered from COVID-19. CDR3 region: CASSSSGAPIGVQPQHF. In nucleotides, the CDR3 is TGTGCCAGCAGCTCCTCCGGCGCCCCAATCGGAGTTCAGCCCCAGCATTTT.